Listed below are T cell receptor beta chains from one sample, sequenced in a study of cytomegalovirus exposure and HLA in healthy donors. Repertoires were generated with immunoSEQ multiplex PCR, while TCRdb's copy carries only in-frame clones and drops some. The sample records roughly 120,000 clones, about 75% being singletons. The material sequenced was PBMCs. Every receptor here comes from a man between 60 and 70 years old in good health and CMV-seropositive. CDR3s include the opening cysteine and the closing phenylalanine or tryptophan. The D gene is left open where the match is weak. Size values are once, few and many counts, or a class for expanded clones, and some rows have none.

V	J	D	size	DNA	CDR3
TRBV28	TRBJ1-2	-	-	TGTGCCAGCAGCCCCACCGGGACAACTAACTATGGCTACACCTTC	CASSPTGTTNYGYTF
TRBV7-9	TRBJ2-1	-	-	TGTGCCAGCAGCTTAGCGCGTTTCGAGGGTAGTTTTACCTACAATGAGCAGTTCTTC	CASSLARFEGSFTYNEQFF
TRBV10-3	TRBJ2-2	TRBD1	few	TGTGCCATCAGTGAGGGGCAGGGGGTCGGCACCGGGGAGCTGTTTTTT	CAISEGQGVGTGELFF
TRBV10-3	TRBJ1-2	-	-	TGTGCCATCAGTGAGTCGGACAGTAACTATGGCTACACCTTC	CAISESDSNYGYTF
TRBV19	TRBJ2-5	-	-	TGTGCCAGTAGTATAGACGGAGAAGAGACCCAGTACTTC	CASSIDGEETQYF
TRBV7-9	TRBJ1-5	TRBD1	-	TGTGCCATCCTAGCAAGAGGGTCGACAGGGAAGGGATATCAGCCCCAGCATTTT	CAILARGSTGKGYQPQHF
TRBV15	TRBJ2-7	-	-	TGTGCCACCAGCAGAGATTCAATGGGGGCCAGCTCCTACGAGCAGTACTTC	CATSRDSMGASSYEQYF
TRBV4-2	TRBJ2-1	TRBD1	-	TGTGCCAGCAGCCAACGAACCCCCGACAGGGATACCTACAATGAGCAGTTCTTC	CASSQRTPDRDTYNEQFF
TRBV6-5	TRBJ1-5	-	-	TGTGCCAGCAGTTCAACAGGGAGTTCGCCCCAGCATTTT	CASSSTGSSPQHF
TRBV7-2	TRBJ1-1	-	once	TGTGCCAGCAGCGCACACAGGAGGGATAAAGCTTTCTTT	CASSAHRRDKAFF
TRBV5-4	TRBJ2-7	TRBD2	-	TGTGCCAGCACCAGGCGGTCGAGCGGGGCGTACGAGCAGTACTTC	CASTRRSSGAYEQYF
TRBV5-6	TRBJ1-2	-	-	TGTGCCAGCAGCTTGGTCCAGGACTATGGCTACACCTTC	CASSLVQDYGYTF
TRBV7-3	TRBJ2-1	TRBD2	once	TGTGCCAGCAGTTTGCAAGCGGGAGGTGGCAATGAGCAGTTCTTC	CASSLQAGGGNEQFF
TRBV13	TRBJ2-7	TRBD2	few	TGTGCCAGCAGCCAAAGCGGGAAGAGCTCCTACGAGCAGTACTTC	CASSQSGKSSYEQYF
TRBV28	TRBJ1-2	-	few	TGTGCCAGCAGTTTCAGAGGCTATGGCTACACCTTC	CASSFRGYGYTF
TRBV11-3	TRBJ2-1	-	-	TGTGCCAGCAGCAGTACAGGGTCCGGGGAGCAGTTCTTC	CASSSTGSGEQFF